These 21 T cell receptor beta chains share one sample of origin, sequenced in a study of T-cell reconstitution after alpha-beta-depleted transplantation in children. This sample's TCRbeta library carried unique molecular identifier barcodes. MiXCR, applied by TCRdb to the PCR reads, yields one record per CDR3 protein. Among about 980,000 distinct CDR3 sequences listed, under 30% were seen once. This sample comprised PBMCs, mostly from graft donor cells, obtained 360 days after TCRalphabeta/CD19-depleted stem cell transplant. The receptors originated from a boy under two years old who had a stem cell transplant for SCID, so the T cells may come from the graft donor.

The V and J genes are TRBV5-1 and TRBJ2-7; 9 bases line up with TRBD2. CDR1 SGHRS and CDR2 YFSETQ come from the germline V gene. CDR3 length equals 16 residues. The trim removed 3 bases at V and 7 bases at J, leaving 14 bases unmatched. The CDR3 sequence: CASSWVAGARLEEQYF. The CDR3 DNA sequence: TGCGCCAGCAGCTGGGTAGCGGGGGCCCGCTTGGAAGAGCAGTACTTC.

The genes are TRBV18 and TRBJ2-5, with 10 bases matching TRBD2. Germline values: CDR1 KGHSH, CDR2 LQKENI. The CDR3 spans 15 residues. V trimming: 4 bases; J trimming: 1 base; junction bases outside the gene matches: 3. CDR3 sequence (DNA): TGTGCCAGCTCACAACTAGCGGGGTTCCAAGAGACCCAGTACTTC. Translating it yields CASSQLAGFQETQYF.

CDR3: CASSLAEDQLAKNIQYF. The CDR3 region has the DNA TGCGCCAGCAGCTTGGCCGAGGACCAGTTAGCCAAAAACATTCAGTACTTC. The V call is TRBV5-1, the J call TRBJ2-4; D gene ambiguous. Looked up from germline, CDR1 is SGHRS and CDR2 is YFSETQ. Trimming took 0 bases from V and 0 from J, leaving 13 bases between them. This CDR3 has 17 amino acids.

As DNA, the CDR3 is TGTGCCACCAGCAGATCCCTAGGACAGGGGACCTACAATGAGCAGTTCTTC. This codes for CATSRSLGQGTYNEQFF. V and J are TRBV15 and TRBJ2-1; 9 bases match TRBD1. This CDR3 is built from 17 residues. The germline CDR1 and CDR2 sequences are LNHNV and YYDKDF (reference sequence). V lost 2 bases, J lost 2 bases, and 7 bases stayed unmatched. The full variable domain, rest sourced from reference TRBV15 and TRBJ2-1, is DAMVIQNPRYQVTQFGKPVTLSCSQTLNHNVMYWYQQKSSQAPKLLFHYYDKDFNNEADTPDNFQSRRPNTSFCFLDIRSPGLGDTAMYLCATSRSLGQGTYNEQFFGPGTRLTVL.

V gene TRBV28 combines with J gene TRBJ1-1; perhaps TRBD1 as D (5 bases). This CDR3 has 13 residues. Germline CDR1 is MDHEN and CDR2 is SYDVKM. V shed 3 bases and J shed 8 bases, with 13 bases lying between them. The CDR3 sequence is CASSFQGSSEAFF. CDR3 DNA: TGTGCCAGCAGTTTCCAGGGCTCGTCGGAAGCTTTCTTT.

The chain employs TRBV15 and TRBJ2-1; TRBD2 might be the D (6 bases). The CDR3 runs 16 residues. Germline V gene lookup returns CDR1 LNHNV and CDR2 YYDKDF (reference sequence). The V end was cut by 0 bases, the J end by 7 bases, with 16 bases between. CDR3 residues: CATSRDRGGKRNEQFF. The CDR3 DNA is TGTGCCACCAGCAGAGATCGTGGGGGGAAGAGGAATGAGCAGTTCTTC.

The chain links TRBV7-9 to TRBJ2-3, with TRBD2 matching over 7 bases. This CDR3 has 13 residues. The germline CDR1 and CDR2 sequences are SEHNR and FQNEAQ (reference sequence). With 5 bases clipped from V and 4 bases from J, the junction kept 3 bases outside the gene matches. The CDR3: CASSRGDADTQYF. DNA for the CDR3: TGTGCCAGCAGCCGGGGGGACGCAGATACGCAGTATTTT. Together with reference TRBV7-9 and TRBJ2-3, the CDR3 gives the full variable domain: DTGVSQNPRHKITKRGQNVTFRCDPISEHNRLYWYRQTLGQGPEFLTYFQNEAQLEKSRLLSDRFSAERPKGSFSTLEIQRTEQGDSAMYLCASSRGDADTQYFGPGTRLTVL.

The chain combines TRBV5-1 with TRBJ1-1; no definite D call. Germline V gene lookup returns CDR1 SGHRS and CDR2 YFSETQ. This CDR3 region has 14 residues. V dropped 0 bases and J dropped 1 base, with 7 bases sitting between them. CDR3 protein: CASSLDWWNTEAFF. The CDR3 bases are TGCGCCAGCAGCTTGGATTGGTGGAACACTGAAGCTTTCTTT.

This clonotype was seen more than once but under ten times. The chain employs TRBV6-4 and TRBJ2-5; D is ambiguous. Per the germline V gene, CDR1 is MRHNA and CDR2 is SNTAGT. The CDR3 has 10 residues. With 11 bases removed from V and 3 bases from J, the gap between germline ends came to 7 bases. The CDR3 is CAFTKETQYF. The DNA for the CDR3 is TGTGCCTTCACGAAAGAGACCCAGTACTTC.

The chain combines TRBV2 with TRBJ2-3; D gene unclear. This CDR3 spans 15 amino acids. CDR1 and CDR2 (germline): SNHLY, FYNNEI. V was pared by 5 bases and J by 2 bases, with 14 bases between. This CDR3 reads CASSRLVEFTDTQYF. The CDR3 coding sequence is TGTGCCAGCAGTCGGCTAGTGGAATTCACAGATACGCAGTATTTT.

The CDR3 coding sequence is TGTGCCAGCAGGCTAGGTCCTAGCGGGGGGGCAGATACGCAGTATTTT. Translating it yields CASRLGPSGGADTQYF. The chain carries TRBV28 and TRBJ2-3, with TRBD2 identical over 12 bases. The germline V gene has CDR1 MDHEN and CDR2 SYDVKM. With 6 bases clipped from V and 4 bases from J, the junction kept 8 bases outside the gene matches. This CDR3 is built from 16 residues.

This clonotype appeared a few times. The gene calls are TRBV20-1 and TRBJ2-7, with D possibly TRBD2 on 6 matching bases. Trimming shortened V by 6 bases and J by 1 base, and 19 bases separated the two germline ends. Germline V gives CDR1 DFQATT, CDR2 SNEGSKA (reference sequence). The CDR3 contains 15 residues. The CDR3: CSARQLVGGSYEQYF. The CDR3 DNA reads TGCAGTGCGAGGCAACTGGTGGGGGGATCCTACGAGCAGTACTTC.

J is TRBJ2-5 and V is TRBV25-1; 9 nucleotides line up with TRBD1. Looked up from germline, CDR1 is MGHDK and CDR2 is SYGVNS. This CDR3 has 14 amino acids. The trim removed 4 bases at V and 4 bases at J, leaving 4 bases unmatched. In DNA, the CDR3 is TGTGCCAGCAGTGTGGGACAGGGTCTAGAGACCCAGTACTTC. Its translation is CASSVGQGLETQYF.

This clonotype was counted a few times. V usage is TRBV12-3 or TRBV12-4 and J usage is TRBJ1-6; no definite D call. This CDR3 spans 13 amino acids. V shed 5 bases and J shed 5 bases, with 7 bases lying between them. The chain's CDR3 is CASSKGNNSPLHF. The DNA of the CDR3 is TGTGCCAGCAGTAAAGGGAATAATTCACCCCTCCACTTT.

The genes are TRBV6-1 and TRBJ1-5, with TRBD1 identical over 9 bases. This CDR3 spans 14 amino acids. In germline, CDR1 is MNHNS, CDR2 SASEGT. Trimming took 6 bases from V and 6 from J; bases not matched to a gene: 6. The CDR3 DNA follows: TGTGCCAGCAGGACGGACAGGGGTGCTCAGCCCCAGCATTTT. It is translated as CASRTDRGAQPQHF.

This clonotype has a handful of counts. V gene TRBV7-9 combines with J gene TRBJ2-1, with a tentative D call TRBD1 (5 bases). Trimming left V 4 bases short and J 9 bases short, with 22 bases between. CDR3 length equals 16 residues. From germline, CDR1 is SEHNR and CDR2 FQNEAQ (reference sequence). In DNA form, the CDR3 reads TGTGCCAGCAGCTCAAAAAGGGGCCCAGCCCCTCGTGAGCAGTTCTTC. Translated: CASSSKRGPAPREQFF.

The gene calls are TRBV10-3 and TRBJ1-1; D not certain. V lost 8 bases to trimming and J lost 1 base, with 14 bases between them. Per the germline V gene, CDR1 is ENHRY and CDR2 is SYGVKD. The CDR3 length is 14 residues. CDR3 DNA sequence: TGTGCCATCTGTTCCGAACTGGGGAACACTGAAGCTTTCTTT. Amino acids: CAICSELGNTEAFF.

This chain connects TRBV4-2 to TRBJ1-6; D is ambiguous. Germline V gene sequence: CDR1 LGHNA, CDR2 YNFKEQ. With 3 bases removed from V and 6 bases from J, the gap between germline ends came to 12 bases. This CDR3 spans 15 amino acids. This chain's CDR3 is CASSQLRASNSPLHF. As DNA, the CDR3 is TGTGCCAGCAGCCAGCTCCGGGCGTCTAATTCACCCCTCCACTTT.

The chain combines TRBV10-3 with TRBJ2-7; 8 nucleotides align to TRBD1. The CDR3 length is 17 residues. Germline CDR1 reads ENHRY; CDR2 reads SYGVKD. V dropped 2 bases and J dropped 7; count of bases not matched to a gene: 16. CDR3 DNA sequence: TGTGCCATCAGTGAGGCGCCCCAGACAGGGGTCACCGTAGAGCAGTACTTC. Protein: CAISEAPQTGVTVEQYF.

The gene calls are TRBV12-3 or TRBV12-4 and TRBJ1-1; TRBD1 agrees at 7 bases. V gave up 5 bases and J gave up 0 bases; unmatched junction bases: 6. This CDR3 has 15 amino acids. CDR3 sequence: CASSPNGQVNTEAFF. Here the CDR3 DNA reads TGTGCCAGCAGTCCCAATGGACAGGTGAACACTGAAGCTTTCTTT.

The chain joins TRBV12-3 or TRBV12-4 to TRBJ1-5; 11 bases are a match to TRBD1. Losses at the gene ends were 5 bases for V and 1 base for J; bases not matched to a gene: 4. The CDR3 loop spans 16 amino acids. The CDR3, as DNA: TGTGCCAGCAGTGGGACAGGGGGTGGGAGCAATCAGCCCCAGCATTTT. It yields the protein CASSGTGGGSNQPQHF.